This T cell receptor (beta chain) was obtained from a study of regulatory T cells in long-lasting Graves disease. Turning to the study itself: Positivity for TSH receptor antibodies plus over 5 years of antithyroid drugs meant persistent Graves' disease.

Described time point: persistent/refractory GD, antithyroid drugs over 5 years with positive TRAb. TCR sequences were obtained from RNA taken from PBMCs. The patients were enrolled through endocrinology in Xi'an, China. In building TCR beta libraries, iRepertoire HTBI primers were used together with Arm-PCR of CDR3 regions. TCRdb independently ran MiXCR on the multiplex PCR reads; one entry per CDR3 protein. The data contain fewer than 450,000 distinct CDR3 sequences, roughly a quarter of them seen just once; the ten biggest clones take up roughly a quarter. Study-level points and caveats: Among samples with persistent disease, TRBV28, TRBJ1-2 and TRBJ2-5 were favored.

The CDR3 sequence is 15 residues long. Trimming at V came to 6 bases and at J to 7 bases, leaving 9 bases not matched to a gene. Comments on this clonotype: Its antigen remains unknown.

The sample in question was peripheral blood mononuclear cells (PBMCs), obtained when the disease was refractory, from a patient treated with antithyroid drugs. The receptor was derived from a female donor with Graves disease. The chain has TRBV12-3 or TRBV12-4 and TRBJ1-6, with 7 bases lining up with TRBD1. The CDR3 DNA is TGTGCCAGCAGCCTGACAGGGTACTCCAATTCACCCCTCCACTTT. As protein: CASSLTGYSNSPLHF.